A single sample is the source of the 9 T cell receptor beta chains below, sequenced in a study of blood T cell repertoires in COVID-19. Assay: immunoSEQ multiplex PCR; the TCRdb copy retains only in-frame clones and omits some. There are roughly 140,000 clones in the sample; roughly 86% occur only once, and around 1.9% lies in the top ten. Sample: peripheral blood. Every receptor here comes from a man in his 70s with acute or convalescent COVID-19.

The chain uses TRBV5-4 and TRBJ2-1; TRBD2 is a possible D gene (6 bases). V lost 6 bases and J 8 bases, leaving 12 bases between the germline ends. Germline V gene sequence: CDR1 SGHNT, CDR2 YYREEE (reference sequence). CDR3 length equals 12 residues. Written as DNA, the CDR3 is TGTGCCAGCAATAGGGACTGGGATGAGCAGTTCTTC. Amino acid sequence: CASNRDWDEQFF.

This rearrangement joins TRBV7-2 to TRBJ1-6, with TRBD1 as a possible D gene (6 bases). The germline V and J ends were trimmed by 5 bases and 10 bases, with 21 bases remaining between them. The CDR3 spans 16 residues. Germline CDR1 and CDR2: SGHTA and FQGNSA. Here the CDR3 reads CASSPQPQGLRSPLHF. CDR3 DNA: TGTGCCAGCAGCCCACAACCTCAGGGGTTACGCTCACCCCTCCACTTT.

The rearrangement uses TRBV27 and TRBJ2-7; D possibly corresponds to TRBD2 (6 bases). The V gene lost 2 bases and the J gene lost 0 bases, with 8 bases spanning the gap. CDR3 length equals 14 residues. Germline CDR1 reads MNHEY; CDR2 reads SMNVEV (reference sequence). This CDR3 reads CASSLGLFSYEQYF. The CDR3 bases are TGTGCCAGCAGTTTAGGACTATTCTCCTACGAGCAGTACTTC.

The V and J genes are TRBV19 and TRBJ1-3, with 7 positions matching TRBD1. CDR3 length equals 14 residues. V was clipped by 5 bases and J by 1 base; unmatched bases: 2. CDR1 and CDR2 (germline): LNHDA, SQIVND (reference sequence). CDR3 coding DNA: TGTGCCAGTAGTGCGACAGGGTCTGGAAACACCATATATTTT. It specifies CASSATGSGNTIYF.

This sequence joins TRBV19 and TRBJ2-3, with D maybe TRBD2 (6 bases). Trimming cost V 0 bases and J 3 bases, with 10 bases left between them. Per the germline V gene, CDR1 is LNHDA and CDR2 is SQIVND (reference sequence). The CDR3 length is 15 residues. The CDR3 reads CASSIDRDLTDTQYF. In DNA, the CDR3 is TGTGCCAGTAGTATAGATAGGGACTTAACAGATACGCAGTATTTT.

The chain carries TRBV18 and TRBJ1-5; D is unresolved. From germline, CDR1 is KGHSH and CDR2 LQKENI. V was trimmed by 6 bases and J by 0 bases, leaving 21 bases between them. CDR3 size: 18 residues. This CDR3 reads CASSRFGNSRNSNQPQHF. CDR3 bases: TGTGCCAGCTCCCGCTTCGGCAACAGCCGCAATAGCAATCAGCCCCAGCATTTT.

The chain carries TRBV7-2 and TRBJ1-6, with D hard to call. V gave up 0 bases and J gave up 10 bases, with 10 bases separating them. Germline V gene lookup returns CDR1 SGHTA and CDR2 FQGNSA. The CDR3 sequence is 14 residues long. CDR3 sequence reads: CASSLAAGGSPLHF. CDR3 coding DNA: TGTGCCAGCAGCTTAGCCGCGGGAGGCTCACCCCTCCACTTT.

This clone was seen a single time. This sequence joins TRBV2 and TRBJ2-3; TRBD1 matches at 9 bases. CDR1 SNHLY and CDR2 FYNNEI come from the germline V gene. The V gene end was trimmed by 6 bases and the J gene end by 2 bases; junction bases not matched to a gene: 6. This CDR3 contains 15 residues. In nucleotides, the CDR3 is TGTGCCAGCAGCGGACAGGGGATAACCACAGATACGCAGTATTTT. Protein: CASSGQGITTDTQYF.

This chain connects TRBV18 to TRBJ1-5; 7 bases are a match to TRBD1. From germline, CDR1 is KGHSH and CDR2 LQKENI. V lost 3 bases to trimming and J lost 5 bases; unmatched junction nucleotides: 7. This CDR3 has 15 residues. This chain's CDR3 is CASSPVGQGDQPQHF. The CDR3 DNA reads TGTGCCAGCTCACCCGTTGGTCAGGGGGATCAGCCCCAGCATTTT.